What follows is one T cell receptor (beta chain) and its context. This clonotype was seen repeatedly, ten times or more. Its antigen is unknown. Per-base qualities were not stored, and no clone one base away is much larger. TCRdb lists the instrument as Illumina HiSeq 1500. TCRdb's own reprocessing of the public reads used fastp at Q25 and MiXCR and kept productive beta chains. CDR3 protein duplicates are merged, each entry listing the most common genes and DNA. Across this sample there are roughly 240,000 distinct CDR3 sequences, with around 6.6% seen only once. The top ten clonotypes cover around 6.9% of the sample. CDR1 and CDR2 were assigned from the germline V gene as LGHNA and YSLEER. Taken from cysteine to phenylalanine, the CDR3 has 18 residues. Solely the CDR3 DNA is kept, with 54 bases framed from the first base. Relative to germline, V is missing 1 base and J is missing 3 bases, with 6 bases of the junction outside any gene match.

The record originates from a study of T cell repertoires in cytomegalovirus infection (dated by TCRdb to about 2019). Turning to the overall study: Donor HLA type was relevant to the analysis, because carriage of CMV infection together with the matching HLA type was indicated by public TCR beta signatures.

Broader findings and caveats from the paper: The ex vivo response was dominated by HLA-C-restricted CMV-specific TCR beta clonotypes, and the single most frequent clonotype in two of eight donors was supplied by these HLA-C-restricted clonotypes. In both this cohort and an independent cohort of several hundred donors, the cumulative frequency of public TCR beta family members distinguished carriers of CMV infection plus the relevant HLA type.

Material for sequencing was PBMCs. The sequence is built from TRBV4-3 and TRBJ2-1; 13 middle bases align to TRBD2. This receptor was taken from a human donor in good health (CMV status not recorded). Some clones in this sample may be carry-over from other donors' samples. The base sequence is TGCGCCAGCAGCCAAGGGGGGACTAGCGGGGACTACTACAATGAGCAGTTCTTC. Its coded protein is CASSQGGTSGDYYNEQFF.